This T cell receptor (beta chain) emerged from a study of CD8 T cells in ankylosing spondylitis. Using its own MiXCR run on the 5' RACE reads, TCRdb lists one record per CDR3 protein. The sample holds 230,000 or so distinct CDR3 sequences, roughly a quarter seen once. This clonotype was found many times. As yet, its antigen is unknown. General study points: Prior literature has documented some motif variants in synovial fluid and blood from reactive arthritis.

This CDR3 is built from 13 residues. V was shortened by 4 bases and J by 9 bases, with 13 bases between the two germline ends. The germline CDR1 and CDR2 sequences are MNHEY and SVGAGI. This TCR was sampled from a male donor with ankylosing spondylitis or in good health (not recorded which). The chain employs TRBV6-5 and TRBJ1-5; D gene unclear. Sequenced material: blood, either unsorted or a sorted T cell fraction (not recorded which). The CDR3 bases are TGTGCCAGCAGTTGGTCTGGGTGGCGGCCCCAGCATTTT. Protein sequence: CASSWSGWRPQHF.